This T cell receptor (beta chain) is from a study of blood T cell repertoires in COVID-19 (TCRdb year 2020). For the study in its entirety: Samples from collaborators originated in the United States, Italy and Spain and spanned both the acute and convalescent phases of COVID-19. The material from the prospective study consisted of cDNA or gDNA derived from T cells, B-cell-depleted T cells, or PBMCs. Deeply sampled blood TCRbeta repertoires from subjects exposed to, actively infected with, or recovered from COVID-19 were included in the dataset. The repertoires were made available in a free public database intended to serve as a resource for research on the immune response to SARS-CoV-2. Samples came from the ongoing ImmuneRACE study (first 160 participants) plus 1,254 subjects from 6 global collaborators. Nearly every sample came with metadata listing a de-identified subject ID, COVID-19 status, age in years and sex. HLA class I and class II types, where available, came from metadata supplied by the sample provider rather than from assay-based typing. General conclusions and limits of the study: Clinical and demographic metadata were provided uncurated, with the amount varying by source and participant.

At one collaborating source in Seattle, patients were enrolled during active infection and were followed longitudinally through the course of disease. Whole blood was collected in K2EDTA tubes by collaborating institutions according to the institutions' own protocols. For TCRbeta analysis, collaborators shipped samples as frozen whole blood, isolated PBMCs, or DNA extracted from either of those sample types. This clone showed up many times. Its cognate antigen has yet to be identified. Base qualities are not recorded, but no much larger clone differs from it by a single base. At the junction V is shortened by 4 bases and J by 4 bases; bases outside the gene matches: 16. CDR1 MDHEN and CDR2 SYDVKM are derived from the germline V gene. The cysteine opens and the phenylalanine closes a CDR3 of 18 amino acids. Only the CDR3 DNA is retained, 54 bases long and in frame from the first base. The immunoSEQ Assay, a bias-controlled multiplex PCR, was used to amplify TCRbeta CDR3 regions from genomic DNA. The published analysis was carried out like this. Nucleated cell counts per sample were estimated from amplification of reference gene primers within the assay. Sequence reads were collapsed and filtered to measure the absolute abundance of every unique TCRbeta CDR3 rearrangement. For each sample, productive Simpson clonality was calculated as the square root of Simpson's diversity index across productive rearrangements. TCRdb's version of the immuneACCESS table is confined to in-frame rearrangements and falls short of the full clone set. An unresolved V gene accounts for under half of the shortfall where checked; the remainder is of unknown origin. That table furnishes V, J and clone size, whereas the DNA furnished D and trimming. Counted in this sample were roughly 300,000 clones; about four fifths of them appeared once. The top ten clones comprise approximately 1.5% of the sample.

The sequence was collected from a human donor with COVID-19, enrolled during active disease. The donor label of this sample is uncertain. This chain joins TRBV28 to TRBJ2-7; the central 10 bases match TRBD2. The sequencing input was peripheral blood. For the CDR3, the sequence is CASSSMGASGGGRYEQYF. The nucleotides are TGTGCCAGCAGTTCTATGGGGGCTAGCGGGGGCGGGAGATACGAGCAGTACTTC.